This passage covers 26 T cell receptor beta chains from one sample sequenced in a study of T cell responses to AZD1222 COVID-19 vaccine. Clones were sequenced by immunoSEQ multiplex PCR, and TCRdb holds only the in-frame ones, with some missing. Altogether over 85,000 clones are present, 86% being singletons, with the ten largest covering approximately 5.1%. The sample was peripheral blood, taken on day 0 of AZD1222 vaccination. The source is an adult in good health.

The chain joins TRBV28 to TRBJ1-1; D not certain. V was clipped by 7 bases and J by 4 bases, with 16 bases between them. The CDR3 has 14 residues. Per the germline V gene, CDR1 is MDHEN and CDR2 is SYDVKM. DNA for the CDR3: TGTGCCAGCACCCCCCCAGGTTTGCCCACTGAAGCTTTCTTT. This codes for CASTPPGLPTEAFF.

The chain links TRBV6-5 to TRBJ1-5; the D is unclear. V was clipped by 0 bases and J by 4 bases, with 13 bases between them. The CDR3 runs to 16 residues. In germline, CDR1 is MNHEY, CDR2 SVGAGI. The CDR3 bases are TGTGCCAGCAGTTACTCGAGGCCGGTGAAAAATCAGCCCCAGCATTTT. The encoded protein is CASSYSRPVKNQPQHF.

The chain carries TRBV29-1 and TRBJ1-3; 9 nucleotides match TRBD1. J gave up 2 bases and V 5 bases, and 1 base lay outside the gene matches. Germline V gives CDR1 SQVTM, CDR2 ANQGSEA. The CDR3 sequence is 13 residues long. The CDR3 DNA reads as TGCAGCGTTCGACAGGGGGCTGGAAACACCATATATTTT. Translation gives CSVRQGAGNTIYF.

The gene calls are TRBV6-6 and TRBJ1-4, with D perhaps TRBD1 (6 bases). Trimming took 6 bases from V and 3 from J, leaving 14 bases between them. Germline CDR1 reads MNHNY; CDR2 reads SVGAGI (reference sequence). The CDR3 runs 15 residues. The CDR3 nucleotides are TGTGCCAGCAGGCCTACAGGGACGCCTAATGAAAAACTGTTTTTT. Protein product: CASRPTGTPNEKLFF.

This chain connects TRBV30 to TRBJ1-5, with a tentative D call TRBD1 (5 bases). V lost 5 bases and J 8 bases, leaving 13 bases between the germline ends. The germline gives CDR1 GTSNPN, CDR2 SVGIG (reference sequence). This CDR3 is 12 amino acids long. The CDR3 DNA reads TGTGCCTGGGGGGACCTAAACAAGCCCCAGCATTTT. Its protein is CAWGDLNKPQHF.

The chain joins TRBV7-3 to TRBJ1-1; 8 positions match TRBD1. This CDR3 region has 13 residues. Germline V gives CDR1 SGHTA, CDR2 FQGTGA. J was trimmed by 1 base and V by 6 bases; bases with no gene match: 1. CDR3 in amino acids: CASRGQANTEAFF. Written as DNA, the CDR3 is TGTGCCAGCAGGGGACAGGCGAACACTGAAGCTTTCTTT.

V usage is TRBV12-3 or TRBV12-4 and J usage is TRBJ2-7; unclear D gene. This CDR3 has 13 amino acids. The V and J ends lost 8 bases and 7 bases respectively, with 18 bases between them. CDR3 coding DNA: TGTGCCAGCCAATTTCTCTCCGGTGGAGAGCAGTACTTC. This codes for CASQFLSGGEQYF.

The chain couples TRBV28 to TRBJ1-1; D is undetermined. The ends were cut back, 2 bases at V and 1 base at J, with 5 bases in the middle. Germline-derived CDR1 and CDR2 are MDHEN and SYDVKM. This CDR3 comprises 13 residues. The CDR3 loop reads CASSLIKNTEAFF. DNA of the CDR3: TGTGCCAGCAGTTTAATAAAGAACACTGAAGCTTTCTTT.

The chain employs TRBV27 and TRBJ1-2, with D possibly TRBD1 on 5 matching bases. The CDR3 is 14 amino acids. With 2 bases removed from V and 0 bases from J, the gap between germline ends came to 7 bases. CDR1 MNHEY and CDR2 SMNVEV come from the germline V gene (reference sequence). The CDR3 nucleotides read TGTGCCAGCAGTTTAAGACAGACTAACTATGGCTACACCTTC. Protein product: CASSLRQTNYGYTF.

The rearrangement links TRBV5-8 to TRBJ2-1; unclear D gene. Germline V CDR1 and CDR2: SGHTS, YDEGEE. V lost 0 bases to trimming and J lost 0 bases, with 13 bases between them. This CDR3 region has 17 residues. CDR3 sequence: CASSLAPDLSSYNEQFF. As DNA, the CDR3 is TGTGCCAGCAGCTTGGCCCCAGACCTGAGCTCCTACAATGAGCAGTTCTTC.

This chain links TRBV11-2 with TRBJ1-1; D perhaps matches TRBD1 (5 bases). The CDR3 runs to 19 residues. The germline V and J ends were trimmed by 1 base and 0 bases, with 21 bases remaining between them. Germline V gene lookup returns CDR1 SGHAT and CDR2 FQNNGV. The CDR3 DNA sequence: TGTGCCAGCAGCTTAGTCCTAGGGGCCGGGGGATCCATGAACACTGAAGCTTTCTTT. The encoded protein is CASSLVLGAGGSMNTEAFF.

The chain has TRBV7-9 and TRBJ2-2; TRBD1 aligns across 7 bases. Germline values: CDR1 SEHNR, CDR2 FQNEAQ (reference sequence). This CDR3 has 14 residues. The V and J ends lost 5 bases and 7 bases, in that order; junction bases with no gene match: 7. CDR3 nucleotides: TGTGCCAGCAGCCTAGACAGGGATATCGGGGAGCTGTTTTTT. It codes for CASSLDRDIGELFF.

The V gene is TRBV19, the J gene TRBJ1-4, with 9 nucleotides matching TRBD1. V lost 6 bases, J lost 3 bases, and 5 bases stayed unmatched. The CDR3 extends over 15 amino acids. The germline V gene encodes CDR1 LNHDA and CDR2 SQIVND (reference sequence). The DNA for the CDR3 is TGTGCCAGTAGCTCACAGGGGGCTGCTAATGAAAAACTGTTTTTT. This sequence encodes CASSSQGAANEKLFF.

This chain connects TRBV25-1 to TRBJ2-5; a possible D gene is TRBD2 (7 bases). The CDR3 runs 18 residues. Trimming took off 0 bases at V and 1 base at J, with 18 bases between the two ends. CDR1 and CDR2 (germline): MGHDK, SYGVNS. The CDR3 region is CASSEYGGGLPLQETQYF. CDR3 in DNA: TGTGCCAGCAGTGAATATGGGGGGGGGCTACCACTCCAAGAGACCCAGTACTTC.

V and J are TRBV11-2 and TRBJ2-1; D unresolved. Trimming pared 5 bases from V and 2 bases from J, leaving 13 bases between. Germline V gives CDR1 SGHAT, CDR2 FQNNGV. The CDR3 has 15 amino acids. The CDR3, as DNA: TGTGCCAGCAGCCCGGACCAGGTAGCCTACAATGAGCAGTTCTTC. As protein: CASSPDQVAYNEQFF.

The genes are TRBV6-2 or TRBV6-3 and TRBJ2-7; 8 bases line up with TRBD2. This CDR3 region has 14 residues. J gave up 3 bases and V 0 bases, and 1 base lay outside the gene matches. The germline CDR1 and CDR2 sequences are MNHEY and SVGEGT. CDR3: CASSYSSGSYEQYF. The CDR3, as DNA: TGTGCCAGCAGTTACTCGAGCGGGAGCTACGAGCAGTACTTC.

The gene calls are TRBV28 and TRBJ1-1; D is ambiguous. Trimming stripped 4 bases from V and 1 base from J, with 7 bases between. The length of the CDR3 is 13 residues. CDR1 and CDR2 from the germline V gene are MDHEN and SYDVKM. CDR3 sequence: CASSSQPNTEAFF. CDR3 bases: TGTGCCAGCAGTTCGCAACCGAACACTGAAGCTTTCTTT.

This chain joins TRBV2 and TRBJ1-1, with D tentatively TRBD1 (5 bases). The CDR3 totals 12 residues. Per the germline V gene, CDR1 is SNHLY and CDR2 is FYNNEI. Trimming left V 10 bases short and J 10 bases short, with 19 bases between. CDR3 sequence (DNA): TGTGCCATCACGGCCGGGCCGGGACGAGCTTTCTTT. Translated: CAITAGPGRAFF.

V is TRBV6-2 or TRBV6-3 and J is TRBJ2-4, with 7 bases lining up with TRBD1. Looked up from germline, CDR1 is MNHEY and CDR2 is SVGEGT. V lost 2 bases and J lost 3; bases outside the gene matches: 4. The CDR3 spans 15 residues. As DNA, the CDR3 is TGTGCCAGCAGTTACAGAGGGGGCGGCAAAAACATTCAGTACTTC. It translates to CASSYRGGGKNIQYF.

In DNA, the CDR3 is TGTGCCAGCAGAAAAAGCCCTCTGAGCGGGGGGCCCTACGAGCAGTACTTC. Its protein is CASRKSPLSGGPYEQYF. The chain uses TRBV2 and TRBJ2-7, with 9 bases matching TRBD2. The ends lost 6 bases at V and 2 bases at J; junction bases unmatched: 14. Germline lookup yields CDR1 SNHLY and CDR2 FYNNEI. The CDR3 sequence is 17 residues long.

This sequence joins TRBV29-1 and TRBJ2-1; 7 bases are a match to TRBD2. V trimming: 1 base; J trimming: 1 base; junction bases outside the gene matches: 1. This CDR3 comprises 14 residues. Germline V lookup: CDR1 SQVTM, CDR2 ANQGSEA. This chain's CDR3 is CSVEGRGSYNEQFF. DNA for the CDR3: TGCAGCGTTGAAGGGCGGGGGTCCTACAATGAGCAGTTCTTC.

The chain employs TRBV20-1 and TRBJ1-6; D possibly corresponds to TRBD1 (5 bases). V was trimmed by 3 bases and J by 7 bases, leaving 16 bases between them. The germline V gene encodes CDR1 DFQATT and CDR2 SNEGSKA (reference sequence). This CDR3 contains 15 residues. CDR3 coding DNA: TGCAGTGCTAGTAATCCCACAGGCCAAAATTCACCCCTCCACTTT. Encoded protein: CSASNPTGQNSPLHF.

This clone occurred once. The chain uses TRBV6-2 or TRBV6-3 and TRBJ2-7; D may be TRBD1 or TRBD2 (5 bases each). Looked up from germline, CDR1 is MNHEY and CDR2 is SVGEGT. This CDR3 spans 14 amino acids. V lost 5 bases, J lost 0 bases, and 11 bases lay in between. CDR3 sequence (DNA): TGTGCCAGCAGTACCGGGACGGCCTCCTACGAGCAGTACTTC. Protein sequence: CASSTGTASYEQYF.

This clone was detected a few times. This chain uses TRBV6-5 with TRBJ1-3; unclear D gene. Germline CDR1 is MNHEY and CDR2 is SVGAGI. The ends were cut back, 0 bases at V and 4 bases at J, with 4 bases in the middle. This CDR3 has 13 residues. The chain's CDR3 is CASSYSGGNTIYF. In DNA form, the CDR3 reads TGTGCCAGCAGTTACTCAGGGGGAAACACCATATATTTT.

This rearrangement joins TRBV5-1 to TRBJ1-6, with a weak D call TRBD1 (6 bases). V lost 4 bases and J lost 8, with 13 bases in between. This CDR3 has 14 residues. Germline V gene sequence: CDR1 SGHRS, CDR2 YFSETQ. CDR3: CASSQQGLDSPLHF. CDR3 nucleotides: TGCGCCAGCAGCCAACAGGGACTTGATTCACCCCTCCACTTT.

The rearrangement links TRBV9 to TRBJ1-5; TRBD1 agrees at 11 bases. The germline gives CDR1 SGDLS, CDR2 YYNGEE. Trimming removed 0 bases from V and 7 bases from J; junction bases left unmatched: 3. This CDR3 has 15 amino acids. The CDR3 sequence is CASSVGTGGYQPQHF. CDR3 coding DNA: TGTGCCAGCAGCGTAGGGACAGGGGGCTACCAGCCCCAGCATTTT.